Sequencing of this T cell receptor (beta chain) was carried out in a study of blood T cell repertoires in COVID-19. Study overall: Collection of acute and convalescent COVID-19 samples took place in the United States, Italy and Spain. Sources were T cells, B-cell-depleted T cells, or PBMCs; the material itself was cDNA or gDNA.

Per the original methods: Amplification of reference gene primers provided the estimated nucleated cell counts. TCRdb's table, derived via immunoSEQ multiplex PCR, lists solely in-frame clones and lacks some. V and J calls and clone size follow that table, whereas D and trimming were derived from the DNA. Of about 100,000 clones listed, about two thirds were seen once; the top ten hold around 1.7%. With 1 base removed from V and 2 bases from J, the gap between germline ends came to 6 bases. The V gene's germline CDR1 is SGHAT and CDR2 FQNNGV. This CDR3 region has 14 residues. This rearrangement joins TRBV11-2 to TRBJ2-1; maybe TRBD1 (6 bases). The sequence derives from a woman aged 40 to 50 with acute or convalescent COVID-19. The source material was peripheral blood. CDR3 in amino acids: CASSLGTAYNEQFF. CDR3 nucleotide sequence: TGTGCCAGCAGCTTAGGGACAGCCTACAATGAGCAGTTCTTC.